Presented here are 26 T cell receptor beta chains from one specimen sequenced in a study of T cell repertoires in cytomegalovirus infection. Antigen specificity for these receptors is unknown. TCRdb independently ran MiXCR on the reads; one entry per CDR3 protein. The repertoire holds about 83,000 distinct CDR3 sequences, with less than 30% as singletons. The starting material was CD8+ T cells from cultured PBMCs, obtained from culture after CMV antigen stimulation. The source of these receptors is a human donor in good health (CMV status not recorded). Some clones in this sample may be carry-over from other donors' samples.

This clonotype showed up just a few times. The CDR3 coding sequence is TGTGCCAGCAGTCACGGACTAGCGGGGGGGACTTACAATGAGCAGTTCTTC. As protein: CASSHGLAGGTYNEQFF. The V call is TRBV6-2 or TRBV6-3, the J call TRBJ2-1; 15 bases are a match to TRBD2. After removal of 5 bases from V and 4 bases from J, the junction contained 6 bases not matched to a gene. The CDR3 covers 17 residues. Per germline, CDR1 MNHEY and CDR2 SVGEGT.

In its sample, this clonotype was seen a few times. This CDR3 is CASSYNLAGAHTDTQYF. The DNA for the CDR3 is TGTGCCAGCAGTTACAATCTAGCGGGGGCCCACACAGATACGCAGTATTTT. The V gene is TRBV6-5, the J gene TRBJ2-3; 10 nucleotides match TRBD2. The CDR3 is made up of 17 amino acids. CDR1 is MNHEY, CDR2 SVGAGI, per germline. V was clipped by 2 bases and J by 2 bases; unmatched bases: 7.

This clonotype was observed a few times. The V gene is TRBV7-9, the J gene TRBJ2-5; D is possibly TRBD2 (6 bases). V lost 4 bases and J lost 0, with 9 bases in between. Germline CDR1 and CDR2: SEHNR and FQNEAQ (reference sequence). This CDR3 has 14 amino acids. This chain's CDR3 is CASSWRGDQETQYF. The CDR3 DNA follows: TGTGCCAGCAGCTGGCGGGGAGACCAAGAGACCCAGTACTTC.

This rearrangement joins TRBV20-1 to TRBJ2-5, with a weak D call TRBD1 (6 bases). This CDR3 region has 15 residues. Between the trimmed V and J ends, which lost 3 bases and 5 bases, there was a span of 19 bases. Germline V gene sequence: CDR1 DFQATT, CDR2 SNEGSKA (reference sequence). The CDR3 DNA is TGCAGTGCTAGTCCCCCACAGCACAGGGTTGAGACCCAGTACTTC. Protein: CSASPPQHRVETQYF.

This clonotype occurred many times. The gene calls are TRBV7-8 and TRBJ2-7; TRBD2 matches at 12 bases. The CDR3 extends over 17 amino acids. The germline CDR1 and CDR2 sequences are SGHVS and FQNEAQ. After removal of 3 bases from V and 1 base from J, the junction contained 7 bases not matched to a gene. The CDR3 sequence is CASSLTSGGLRSYEQYF. CDR3 nucleotides: TGTGCCAGCAGCTTGACTAGCGGGGGTCTGAGATCCTACGAGCAGTACTTC.

Worth noting for this clonotype: A clone one base away is much larger, so this may be a read error. V gene TRBV7-3 combines with J gene TRBJ2-7; TRBD2 aligns across 8 bases. Looked up from germline, CDR1 is SGHTA and CDR2 is FQGTGA. The CDR3 totals 14 residues. The CDR3 nucleotides are TGTGCCGGCAGCTTAGACGCGGGGGGCTACGAGCAGTACTTC. Amino acid sequence: CAGSLDAGGYEQYF.

The chain links TRBV7-8 to TRBJ1-3, with D possibly TRBD1 on 5 matching bases. From germline, CDR1 is SGHVS and CDR2 FQNEAQ. The CDR3 is 14 amino acids. The V end was cut by 1 base, the J end by 7 bases, with 11 bases between. For the CDR3, the DNA is TGTGCCAGCAGCTTAGGTGGGACCGGGAACACCATATATTTT. Its protein product is CASSLGGTGNTIYF.

The gene calls are TRBV14 and TRBJ1-2; no definite D call. Germline CDR1 and CDR2: SGHDN and FVKESK. The CDR3 contains 13 residues. V was clipped by 0 bases and J by 4 bases, with 6 bases between them. In nucleotides, the CDR3 is TGTGCCAGCAGCCAAGATCCATCCTATGGCTACACCTTC. Its translation: CASSQDPSYGYTF.

V usage is TRBV6-1 and J usage is TRBJ1-1; D is uncertain. V lost 0 bases and J lost 7, with 3 bases in between. CDR3 length: 11 residues. The germline V gene has CDR1 MNHNS and CDR2 SASEGT. The CDR3 nucleotides read TGTGCCAGCAGTGAAGCGTTTGAAGCTTTCTTT. As protein: CASSEAFEAFF.

This clonotype has ten or more counts. The V gene is TRBV7-3, the J gene TRBJ2-7; 9 positions match TRBD1. The CDR3 runs to 15 residues. Germline-derived CDR1 and CDR2 are SGHTA and FQGTGA. Trimming removed 2 bases from V and 1 base from J; junction bases left unmatched: 3. CDR3 sequence: CASSLDGTGSYEQYF. DNA for the CDR3: TGTGCCAGCAGCTTAGATGGGACAGGGTCCTACGAGCAGTACTTC.

A few counts support this clonotype. The chain carries TRBV12-3 or TRBV12-4 and TRBJ2-5, with 9 positions matching TRBD1. Trimming at V came to 6 bases and at J to 5 bases, leaving 10 bases not matched to a gene. This CDR3 is 15 amino acids long. For the CDR3, the DNA is TGTGCCAGCAGCAGAGGGGACAGGGTCGGGGAGACCCAGTACTTC. Protein product: CASSRGDRVGETQYF.

This chain joins TRBV4-1 and TRBJ2-1; TRBD1 or TRBD2 may be the D gene (5 bases each). The V gene lost 0 bases and the J gene lost 5 bases, with 11 bases spanning the gap. The CDR3 totals 15 residues. Germline CDR1 is MGHRA and CDR2 is YSYEKL. Written as DNA, the CDR3 is TGCGCCAGCAGCCAAGAGGGGGTGGGGGACAATGAGCAGTTCTTC. It codes for CASSQEGVGDNEQFF.

This clonotype was seen a few times. The rearrangement links TRBV7-2 to TRBJ2-5; 9 nucleotides match TRBD1. J gave up 1 base and V 0 bases, and 9 bases lay outside the gene matches. The CDR3 is 18 residues long. CDR1 and CDR2 from the germline V gene are SGHTA and FQGNSA. The CDR3 coding sequence is TGTGCCAGCAGCTTAGCAGGGGGACAGGGCTTGTCCCAAGAGACCCAGTACTTC. Its translation is CASSLAGGQGLSQETQYF. Filled out from reference TRBV7-2 and TRBJ2-5, the complete variable domain reads GAGVSQSPSNKVTEKGKDVELRCDPISGHTALYWYRQSLGQGLEFLIYFQGNSAPDKSGLPSDRFSAERTGGSVSTLTIQRTQQEDSAVYLCASSLAGGQGLSQETQYFGPGTRLLVL.

This sequence joins TRBV10-3 and TRBJ1-5, with 8 nucleotides matching TRBD1. Germline CDR1 is ENHRY and CDR2 is SYGVKD. The CDR3 is made up of 17 amino acids. The V segment lost 3 bases and the J segment 0 bases; nucleotides outside the gene matches: 7. The CDR3 DNA sequence: TGTGCCATCAGTGAACCGGGACAGGATCATAGCAATCAGCCCCAGCATTTT. This codes for CAISEPGQDHSNQPQHF.

This clonotype has just a few counts. The chain joins TRBV2 to TRBJ2-1; 9 bases align to TRBD2. Germline loops: CDR1 SNHLY, CDR2 FYNNEI. The V gene end was trimmed by 4 bases and the J gene end by 7 bases; junction bases not matched to a gene: 5. The CDR3 contains 14 residues. Here the CDR3 reads CASSGRGGSNEQFF. For the CDR3, the DNA is TGTGCCAGCAGTGGGCGGGGGGGAAGTAATGAGCAGTTCTTC.

This clonotype was recorded a few times. The rearrangement links TRBV20-1 to TRBJ2-7; 7 positions match TRBD1. The ends lost 1 base at V and 1 base at J; junction bases unmatched: 19. CDR3 length: 19 amino acids. Germline CDR1 is DFQATT and CDR2 is SNEGSKA (reference sequence). This CDR3 reads CSARGSSSPPPTGSYEQYF. As DNA, the CDR3 is TGCAGTGCTAGAGGCTCGTCTTCCCCCCCTCCGACAGGGTCCTACGAGCAGTACTTC.

This chain connects TRBV7-9 to TRBJ2-2, with TRBD2 identical over 11 bases. The V and J ends lost 1 base and 3 bases, in that order; junction bases with no gene match: 7. Germline V gene sequence: CDR1 SEHNR, CDR2 FQNEAQ (reference sequence). This CDR3 has 18 amino acids. The CDR3 nucleotides are TGTGCCAGCAGCTTAGTGACTAGCGGGGTAGTCGACACCGGGGAGCTGTTTTTT. It yields the protein CASSLVTSGVVDTGELFF. Complete variable domain (other parts from reference TRBV7-9 and TRBJ2-2): DTGVSQNPRHKITKRGQNVTFRCDPISEHNRLYWYRQTLGQGPEFLTYFQNEAQLEKSRLLSDRFSAERPKGSFSTLEIQRTEQGDSAMYLCASSLVTSGVVDTGELFFGEGSRLTVL.

This chain connects TRBV5-4 to TRBJ2-7; the match to TRBD2 covers 9 bases. Germline CDR1 is SGHNT and CDR2 is YYREEE (reference sequence). This CDR3 spans 14 amino acids. V dropped 2 bases and J dropped 4; count of bases not matched to a gene: 4. Here the CDR3 reads CASSFSSGNYEQYF. CDR3 bases: TGTGCCAGCAGCTTTTCTAGCGGGAATTACGAGCAGTACTTC.

The genes are TRBV11-2 and TRBJ2-1; 11 positions agree with TRBD1. The CDR3 loop spans 16 amino acids. Germline trimming cut 5 bases from V and 7 bases from J; bases unmatched to any gene: 10. Germline CDR1 reads SGHAT; CDR2 reads FQNNGV. The CDR3 reads CASSNYGQGARNEQFF. CDR3 coding DNA: TGTGCCAGCAGCAATTACGGACAGGGGGCAAGGAATGAGCAGTTCTTC.

The CDR3 reads CASSSKGAWTEAFF. DNA of the CDR3: TGTGCCAGTAGTTCCAAGGGGGCATGGACTGAAGCTTTCTTT. The gene calls are TRBV19 and TRBJ1-1; 7 positions match TRBD1. Germline V CDR1 and CDR2: LNHDA, SQIVND (reference sequence). The V segment lost 5 bases and the J segment 5 bases; nucleotides outside the gene matches: 8. The CDR3 consists of 14 residues.

This clonotype was counted at least ten times. V usage is TRBV12-3 or TRBV12-4 and J usage is TRBJ1-3; 8 nucleotides match TRBD1. The length of the CDR3 is 15 residues. J was trimmed by 3 bases and V by 5 bases; bases with no gene match: 6. The CDR3 region has the DNA TGTGCCAGCAGTCAAGGACAGGGCTTTGGAAACACCATATATTTT. The encoded protein is CASSQGQGFGNTIYF.

The sample holds many counts of this clonotype. This rearrangement joins TRBV7-2 to TRBJ2-1, with 13 bases identical to TRBD2. V shed 1 base and J 14 bases; nucleotides not matched to a gene: 8. This CDR3 has 15 residues. Germline V gene lookup returns CDR1 SGHTA and CDR2 FQGNSA. CDR3 sequence: CASSLESTSGGAKFF. The DNA of the CDR3 is TGTGCCAGCAGCTTAGAATCTACTAGCGGGGGGGCAAAGTTCTTC.

The chain recombines TRBV7-2 with TRBJ1-1; no reliable D call. Trimming stripped 5 bases from V and 2 bases from J, with 9 bases between. CDR1 and CDR2 from the germline V gene are SGHTA and FQGNSA. This CDR3 spans 13 amino acids. CDR3 sequence reads: CASSRNGNTEAFF. The CDR3 bases are TGTGCCAGCAGCCGAAACGGTAACACTGAAGCTTTCTTT.

The chain carries TRBV27 and TRBJ2-2; 12 nucleotides match TRBD1. Germline V gives CDR1 MNHEY, CDR2 SMNVEV (reference sequence). V gave up 8 bases and J gave up 0 bases; unmatched junction bases: 7. The CDR3 contains 17 residues. CDR3 amino acids: CASQGTGGNSNTGELFF. DNA for the CDR3: TGTGCCAGCCAAGGGACAGGGGGCAATTCGAACACCGGGGAGCTGTTTTTT.

This chain links TRBV9 with TRBJ1-3, with D possibly being TRBD1 (5 bases). Germline V gives CDR1 SGDLS, CDR2 YYNGEE. The CDR3 spans 14 residues. V was pared by 4 bases and J by 3 bases, with 11 bases between. CDR3 sequence (DNA): TGTGCCAGCAGCTACGGGGGTTTTGGAAACACCATATATTTT. Protein sequence: CASSYGGFGNTIYF.

The V and J genes are TRBV20-1 and TRBJ2-3, with D perhaps matching TRBD2 (5 bases). The germline V gene encodes CDR1 DFQATT and CDR2 SNEGSKA (reference sequence). The CDR3 totals 16 residues. V was cut by 5 bases and J by 0 bases, with 18 bases left in between. CDR3 residues: CSAHPAGEVSTDTQYF. In nucleotides, the CDR3 is TGCAGTGCTCACCCTGCGGGTGAGGTTAGCACAGATACGCAGTATTTT.